Listed below are T cell receptor beta chains from one sample, sequenced in a study of shared clonotypes between healthy human individuals. TCRdb's table, derived via immunoSEQ multiplex PCR, lists solely in-frame clones and lacks some. Counted here are about 980,000 clones, 60% to 85% occurring once; the ten biggest clones make up around 1.4%. Source material: memory CD4+ T cells sorted from blood. These receptors originate from a man between 18 and 35 years old in good health. The CDR3 runs from the conserved cysteine through the conserved F or W. The D gene is left open where the match is weak. A clone size is listed for some rows: how often the clone was seen (once, few, many), or a class if it is expanded.

V gene	D gene	clone size	J gene	CDR3 DNA	CDR3 protein
TRBV9	TRBD1	-	TRBJ2-2	TGTGCCAGCAGCACCCGGACAGGGGCGGGCTCCGGGGAGCTGTTTTTT	CASSTRTGAGSGELFF
TRBV7-9	-	few	TRBJ2-7	TGTGCCAGCAGCTTAGAATACGAGCAGTACTTC	CASSLEYEQYF
TRBV7-9	-	-	TRBJ2-5	TGTGCCAGCAGCTGGTTTTTTAAGCAGATGCAAGAGACCCAGTACTTC	CASSWFFKQMQETQYF
TRBV5-7	-	-	TRBJ2-7	TGTGCCCAGAGGGGCAGGGGTATGTCCGAGCAGTACTTC	CAQRGRGMSEQYF
TRBV6-5	TRBD1	-	TRBJ1-2	TGTGCCAGCACCCCGGGGACAGCCGTCTATGGCTACACCTTC	CASTPGTAVYGYTF
TRBV19	-	-	TRBJ1-5	TGTGCCAGTAGGGAGACCAGGGATCAGCCCCAGCATTTT	CASRETRDQPQHF
TRBV7-8	-	-	TRBJ1-5	TGTGCCAGCAGCCCGTTTAGGGGGGAAGACCAGCCCCAGCATTTT	CASSPFRGEDQPQHF
TRBV30	TRBD2	-	TRBJ2-2	TGTGCCTGGAGTGTAGGGCTAGCGGTAACCGGGGAGCTGTTTTTT	CAWSVGLAVTGELFF
TRBV6-1	-	-	TRBJ1-1	TGTGCCAGCAACCCTGGGGCGCTCGGAGGCTCTGAAGCTTTCTTT	CASNPGALGGSEAFF
TRBV5-6	-	-	TRBJ2-7	TGTGCCAGCAGCATGGCCTCGAGAAACGAGCAGTACTTC	CASSMASRNEQYF
TRBV6-4	-	-	TRBJ1-6	TGTGCCAGCAGTGACCCGTACGAGGGGTTGTATAATTCACCCCTCCACTTT	CASSDPYEGLYNSPLHF
TRBV18	TRBD2	-	TRBJ2-7	TGTGCCAGCTCCCCAACTAGCGGGGGGCGGGAGCAGTACTTC	CASSPTSGGREQYF
TRBV30	TRBD1	-	TRBJ1-5	TGTGCCTGGAGTGTCTTCGGGACAGGGGGAATCAATCAGCCCCAGCATTTT	CAWSVFGTGGINQPQHF
TRBV6-6	-	-	TRBJ1-5	TGTGCCAGCAGTTGGTCGACTAGGACTAGCAATCAGCCCCAGCATTTT	CASSWSTRTSNQPQHF
TRBV6-5	-	-	TRBJ1-3	TGTGCCAGCAGTTACTCCGGACAGCCCGGCGGAAACACCATATATTTT	CASSYSGQPGGNTIYF
TRBV5-4	-	few	TRBJ1-6	TGTGCCAGCAGCTTGGGCGGGGTCGGCTCCTATAATTCACCCCTCCACTTT	CASSLGGVGSYNSPLHF
TRBV27	TRBD2	-	TRBJ2-3	TGTGCCAGCAGCCGATTACTAGCGGGGGGGATAGATACGCAGTATTTT	CASSRLLAGGIDTQYF
TRBV18	-	-	TRBJ1-6	TGTGCCAGCTCTCCCCGGGACGGCGTTACTTCACCCCTCCACTTT	CASSPRDGVTSPLHF
TRBV6-1	-	few	TRBJ2-5	TGTGCCACGTACCTAGCCATAGAAGAGACCCAGTACTTC	CATYLAIEETQYF
TRBV6-5	-	-	TRBJ2-5	TGTGCCGCCTGGGCCGTTCGGGAGACCCAGTACTTC	CAAWAVRETQYF
TRBV9	TRBD1	many	TRBJ1-2	TGTGCCAGCAGCGAAGGACAGGGGATGAACTATGGCTACACCTTC	CASSEGQGMNYGYTF
TRBV7-2	TRBD2	-	TRBJ2-7	TGTGCCAGCAGCGTAACGACTAGCGGCTACGAGCAGTACTTC	CASSVTTSGYEQYF
TRBV25-1	-	-	TRBJ2-5	TGTGCCAGCAGTGAATATGGACTTATTTCGGAGACCCAGTACTTC	CASSEYGLISETQYF
TRBV16	-	-	TRBJ1-5	TGTGCCAGCAGCCAATCTAGAGGACAGAATCAGCCCCAGCATTTT	CASSQSRGQNQPQHF
TRBV7-2	TRBD1	-	TRBJ1-2	TGTGCCAGCAGCTTAGAGGGGGCAGCCTATGGCTACACCTTC	CASSLEGAAYGYTF
TRBV28	-	-	TRBJ2-7	TGTGCCAGCACCAAACCGGGGGTCTACGAGCAGTACTTC	CASTKPGVYEQYF